Listed below are T cell receptor beta chains from one sample, sequenced in a study of monozygotic twins with inflammatory bowel disease. TCRdb reanalyzed the 5' RACE reads, giving one entry per CDR3 protein sequence and no DNA. Recorded for this sample: under 200,000 distinct CDR3 sequences. Source material: blood. These receptors all come from a human donor with ulcerative colitis or Crohn's disease, or a healthy co-twin of an affected twin (not recorded which). Both conserved end residues are part of each CDR3. The order of the fields is CDR3 protein, CDR3 length, J gene, V gene.

CDR3 protein: CASRKLVHEQFF
CDR3 length: 12
J gene: TRBJ2-1
V gene: TRBV2

CDR3 protein: CSARGGSNQPQHF
CDR3 length: 13
J gene: TRBJ1-5
V gene: TRBV20-1

CDR3 protein: CASSPTPGQGSSYEQYF
CDR3 length: 17
J gene: TRBJ2-7
V gene: TRBV12-3/TRBV12-4

CDR3 protein: CASSSRQAQYF
CDR3 length: 11
J gene: TRBJ2-5
V gene: TRBV12-3/TRBV12-4

CDR3 protein: CASSLLQDTDTQYF
CDR3 length: 14
J gene: TRBJ2-3
V gene: TRBV5-1

CDR3 protein: CASSLQGRFYEQYF
CDR3 length: 14
J gene: TRBJ2-7
V gene: TRBV28

CDR3 protein: CTSSPYSPTGGYEQYF
CDR3 length: 16
J gene: TRBJ2-7
V gene: TRBV27

CDR3 protein: CASSLGDRGWTGYTF
CDR3 length: 15
J gene: TRBJ1-2
V gene: TRBV11-1

CDR3 protein: CASSLWEGSTEAFF
CDR3 length: 14
J gene: TRBJ1-1
V gene: TRBV7-9

CDR3 protein: CASSLVGQPQHF
CDR3 length: 12
J gene: TRBJ1-5
V gene: TRBV5-6

CDR3 protein: CATSEAGGPFYNEQFF
CDR3 length: 16
J gene: TRBJ2-1
V gene: TRBV24-1

CDR3 protein: CASSTPGGRSPEQFF
CDR3 length: 15
J gene: TRBJ2-1
V gene: TRBV3-1

CDR3 protein: CASDLINNEQFF
CDR3 length: 12
J gene: TRBJ2-1
V gene: TRBV7-2

CDR3 protein: CASSVAALGSSEQYF
CDR3 length: 15
J gene: TRBJ2-7
V gene: TRBV9

CDR3 protein: CAWSVLVGETQYF
CDR3 length: 13
J gene: TRBJ2-5
V gene: TRBV30

CDR3 protein: CASKLDRGNTEAFF
CDR3 length: 14
J gene: TRBJ1-1
V gene: TRBV19

CDR3 protein: CASSQIGQGRYEQYF
CDR3 length: 15
J gene: TRBJ2-7
V gene: TRBV3-1

CDR3 protein: CATSSVTANTGELFF
CDR3 length: 15
J gene: TRBJ2-2
V gene: TRBV15

CDR3 protein: CASNSRDHYGYTF
CDR3 length: 13
J gene: TRBJ1-2
V gene: TRBV19

CDR3 protein: CASTRGWSLYGYTF
CDR3 length: 14
J gene: TRBJ1-2
V gene: TRBV28

CDR3 protein: CASSLGLVDSYNEQFF
CDR3 length: 16
J gene: TRBJ2-1
V gene: TRBV5-1

CDR3 protein: CASSPITGGTTDTQYF
CDR3 length: 16
J gene: TRBJ2-3
V gene: TRBV18

CDR3 protein: CASMTGATGELFF
CDR3 length: 13
J gene: TRBJ2-2
V gene: TRBV5-4

CDR3 protein: CASREAGGPGNTGELFF
CDR3 length: 17
J gene: TRBJ2-2
V gene: TRBV4-1

CDR3 protein: CASSLNPGQGNTGELFF
CDR3 length: 17
J gene: TRBJ2-2
V gene: TRBV7-3

CDR3 protein: CASSLSGFDTGELFF
CDR3 length: 15
J gene: TRBJ2-2
V gene: TRBV12-3/TRBV12-4

CDR3 protein: CASSLSGIGQFF
CDR3 length: 12
J gene: TRBJ2-1
V gene: TRBV6-1

CDR3 protein: CASSYTGLSETQYF
CDR3 length: 14
J gene: TRBJ2-5
V gene: TRBV6-5

CDR3 protein: CASRWDQETQYF
CDR3 length: 12
J gene: TRBJ2-5
V gene: TRBV6-1

CDR3 protein: CASSLSGANYGYTF
CDR3 length: 14
J gene: TRBJ1-2
V gene: TRBV5-1

CDR3 protein: CASSTYFRGSQPQHF
CDR3 length: 15
J gene: TRBJ1-5
V gene: TRBV19